Below are 3 T cell receptor beta chains sequenced from a single sample in a study of blood T cell repertoires in COVID-19 (dated by TCRdb to 2018 to 2021). The method was the immunoSEQ multiplex PCR assay. TCRdb took this table from immuneACCESS and kept in-frame rearrangements with V and J called. Such tables lack part of the clones; where checked against another copy, unresolved V genes explain under half of the gap, and the rest is unexplained. Recorded for this sample are approximately 170,000 clones; approximately 86% of them occurred a single time. The top ten hold 5.5% to 8% of the sample. Source material: peripheral blood. Receptor source: a man aged 80 or over with COVID-19, enrolled during active disease.

This clone showed up just once. V and J are TRBV4-2 and TRBJ2-2; 10 bases are a match to TRBD2. Germline V gene lookup returns CDR1 LGHNA and CDR2 YNFKEQ. The CDR3 loop spans 16 amino acids. With 5 bases clipped from V and 3 bases from J, the junction kept 6 bases outside the gene matches. CDR3 DNA sequence: TGTGCCAGCAGCGCCAGCGGGGGGGCTGACACCGGGGAGCTGTTTTTT. Its protein product is CASSASGGADTGELFF.

The J gene is TRBJ1-1, the V gene TRBV5-4; D may be TRBD1 (6 bases). V was pared by 4 bases and J by 5 bases, with 21 bases between. CDR3 length: 16 residues. The germline V gene encodes CDR1 SGHNT and CDR2 YYREEE (reference sequence). The CDR3 nucleotides read TGTGCCAGCAGCCCCCGTGAAGGGGGTCTGGAAACTGAAGCTTTCTTT. It translates to CASSPREGGLETEAFF.

V and J are TRBV12-3 or TRBV12-4 and TRBJ1-6, with a possible D match to TRBD1 (6 bases). The CDR3 has 13 residues. The ends were cut back, 5 bases at V and 10 bases at J, with 12 bases in the middle. The CDR3 DNA sequence: TGTGCCAGCAGTCTTGGGGGGGGCTCACCCCTCCACTTT. Protein: CASSLGGGSPLHF.